The rows below give T cell receptor beta chains drawn from one sample of a study of identifying expanded T cells in peripheral blood. Some clones are missing from TCRdb's copy, which holds only in-frame ones; the method was immunoSEQ multiplex PCR. The table includes 70,000 to 95,000 clones, around nine tenths detected once. The sample consisted of blood. Every receptor here comes from a person aged 18-69 years in good health. The CDR3 runs from the conserved cysteine through the conserved F or W. D genes are given only for firm matches.

V | D | CDR3
TRBV7-2 | . | CASTTGPISATNTGELFF
TRBV30 | . | CAWSVLHGASSYEQYF
TRBV7-2 | TRBD2 | CASSASAGVYEQYF
TRBV30 | TRBD2 | CAWSPPKLSGRARTQYF
TRBV9 | TRBD2 | CASSVMRQPGGANNEQFF
TRBV6-1 | . | CASGLKGLIAFF
TRBV14 | . | CASSQAGVAYTQYF
TRBV7-2 | . | CASSLSIAGLAYEQYF
TRBV7-3 | . | CASSLTGLGTGELFF
TRBV7-9 | . | CASSLVVANGELFF
TRBV5-4 | . | CASSLRGHSKNIQYF
TRBV28 | TRBD1 | CASSLGQGYEQYF
TRBV6-4 | TRBD2 | CASSDGSGSTDTQYF
TRBV6-4 | . | CASSDSIRWGAYNEQFF
TRBV27 | . | CASSLLGTETEAFF
TRBV4-3 | TRBD1 | CASSPGTGNTGELFF
TRBV27 | TRBD2 | CASSVGTSGYEQYF
TRBV9 | TRBD1 | CASSPTGDMNTEAFF
TRBV6-5 | . | CASTPESGYTEAFF
TRBV2 | . | CASRERLQGELFF
TRBV28 | . | CASSLTGTGELFF
TRBV19 | TRBD1 | CASTLAGTGTNEQFF
TRBV6-1 | TRBD2 | CASSATSGSSYEQYF
TRBV6-5 | . | CASRGLETQYF
TRBV5-4 | TRBD1 | CASSFRGPYNEQFF
TRBV11-3 | TRBD2 | CASSLRLAGGYNEQFF
TRBV4-3 | . | CASSQGSPWTASYEQYF
TRBV6-5 | TRBD1 | CASSYGTGGGYTF
TRBV10-1 | . | CASSESWSGDEQYF
TRBV19 | TRBD1 | CASNPPGGRTEAFF
TRBV5-1 | TRBD1 | CASEGGPNNEQFF